These T cell receptor beta chains were read from a single sample in a study of blood T cell repertoires in COVID-19. The method was immunoSEQ multiplex PCR; TCRdb's version includes in-frame clones alone and lacks a portion of them. The sample holds some 50,000 clones, about three quarters seen once. The sample comprised peripheral blood. Source of these receptors: a human donor with active or convalescent COVID-19. The donor label of this sample is uncertain. Both conserved end residues are part of each CDR3. D genes are given only for firm matches. The listing skips clone size in some rows; elsewhere it reads once, few, many or a size class.

V,D,size,J,CDR3,DNA
TRBV4-3,-,-,TRBJ2-5,CASPKRGETQYF,TGCGCCAGCCCCAAAAGAGGAGAGACCCAGTACTTC
TRBV7-2,TRBD2,-,TRBJ2-7,CASSSPTGGYEQYF,TGTGCCAGCAGCTCTCCCACGGGAGGTTACGAGCAGTACTTC
TRBV10-3,TRBD2,medium-sized,TRBJ2-7,CAISIAGDVYEQYF,TGTGCCATCAGTATAGCGGGAGACGTCTACGAGCAGTACTTC
TRBV5-1,-,-,TRBJ2-1,CASSLALGHYNEQFF,TGCGCCAGCAGCTTGGCCCTGGGGCACTACAATGAGCAGTTCTTC
TRBV29-1,TRBD1,-,TRBJ2-3,CSVEGTQGGDTQYF,TGCAGCGTTGAAGGTACACAGGGGGGAGATACGCAGTATTTT
TRBV2,-,few,TRBJ1-4,CASSLEVGFVSRANEKLFF,TGTGCCAGCAGTCTTGAAGTGGGGTTCGTGTCCAGGGCTAATGAAAAACTGTTTTTT
TRBV5-4,-,-,TRBJ1-1,CASRSGGTEAFF,TGTGCCAGCAGGTCCGGAGGGACTGAAGCTTTCTTT
TRBV27,-,-,TRBJ2-5,CASRLRARSIETQYF,TGTGCCAGCAGGCTCAGGGCCCGTTCTATCGAGACCCAGTACTTC
TRBV3-1/TRBV3-2,TRBD1,-,TRBJ2-7,CASSQDGTGGAEQYF,TGTGCCAGCAGCCAAGATGGGACAGGGGGCGCCGAGCAGTACTTC
TRBV4-1,TRBD2,-,TRBJ2-1,CASSQVSLAGAYNEQFF,TGCGCCAGCAGCCAAGTCTCCTTAGCGGGAGCCTACAATGAGCAGTTCTTC
TRBV4-2,-,-,TRBJ1-3,CASSRAPGSSGNTIYF,TGTGCCAGCAGCCGAGCCCCAGGGTCCTCTGGAAACACCATATATTTT
TRBV28,TRBD1,-,TRBJ1-1,CASSLGQGATEAFF,TGTGCCAGCAGTTTGGGACAGGGGGCCACTGAAGCTTTCTTT
TRBV29-1,-,-,TRBJ2-4,CSVAGQAGENIQYF,TGCAGCGTCGCGGGACAGGCGGGGGAAAACATTCAGTACTTC
TRBV19,-,-,TRBJ1-1,CASSTTVNTEAFF,TGTGCCAGTAGTACGACAGTGAACACTGAAGCTTTCTTT
TRBV4-2,TRBD1,-,TRBJ1-2,CASSQVGDRPTNYGYTF,TGTGCCAGCAGCCAAGTGGGGGACAGGCCGACTAACTATGGCTACACCTTC
TRBV5-1,TRBD1,-,TRBJ2-3,CASSLETGGYTDTQYF,TGCGCCAGCAGCTTGGAGACAGGGGGCTACACAGATACGCAGTATTTT
TRBV10-2,-,-,TRBJ1-1,CASSESTAEAFF,TGCGCCAGCAGTGAGAGTACAGCTGAAGCTTTCTTT
TRBV30,TRBD2,-,TRBJ2-1,CACAVVTGGPRDEQFF,TGTGCCTGTGCGGTGGTTACGGGAGGGCCTAGAGATGAGCAGTTCTTC
TRBV6-1,-,-,TRBJ2-3,CASSEGQTQYF,TGTGCCAGCAGTGAGGGACAAACGCAGTATTTT
TRBV19,TRBD1,once,TRBJ2-7,CASSWAGGSYEQYF,TGTGCCAGTAGTTGGGCAGGGGGCTCCTACGAGCAGTACTTC
TRBV5-1,-,-,TRBJ2-1,CASSLGGLNNEQFF,TGCGCCAGCAGCCTCGGAGGATTAAACAATGAGCAGTTCTTC
TRBV3-1/TRBV3-2,-,-,TRBJ1-2,CASSHPREPKGTF,TGTGCCAGCAGCCATCCCCGTGAGCCCAAGGGGACCTTC
TRBV6-6,-,-,TRBJ2-1,CASTGSPLNEQFF,TGTGCCAGCACCGGGAGCCCTTTGAATGAGCAGTTCTTC
TRBV11-3,-,-,TRBJ2-7,CASSPAASETYEQYF,TGTGCCAGCAGCCCGGCGGCTAGCGAAACCTACGAGCAGTACTTC
TRBV19,-,-,TRBJ2-7,CASSMEEGREQYF,TGTGCCAGTAGTATGGAGGAAGGGAGGGAGCAGTACTTC
TRBV27,TRBD1,-,TRBJ1-4,CASSDRANLANEKLFF,TGTGCCAGTTCTGACAGGGCCAATCTGGCCAATGAAAAACTGTTTTTT
TRBV11-3,TRBD2,-,TRBJ2-7,CASSLGGGTAYEQYF,TGTGCCAGCAGCTTGGGCGGGGGGACGGCCTACGAGCAGTACTTC
TRBV11-2,TRBD1,few,TRBJ1-3,CASSLNRGKGNTIYF,TGTGCCAGCAGCTTAAACAGGGGAAAGGGAAACACCATATATTTT
TRBV5-1,TRBD2,-,TRBJ2-1,CASSPRTSSQNEQFF,TGCGCCAGCAGCCCTAGGACTAGCTCCCAAAATGAGCAGTTCTTC
TRBV18,TRBD1,-,TRBJ1-4,CASSPDFSDRGPEKLFF,TGTGCCAGCTCACCAGATTTCTCGGACAGGGGGCCTGAAAAACTGTTTTTT
TRBV27,TRBD1,-,TRBJ2-1,CASRRTGSYNEQFF,TGTGCCAGCAGACGGACAGGGTCCTACAATGAGCAGTTCTTC
TRBV15,-,once,TRBJ1-3,CATSREAGPPHF,TGTGCCACCAGCAGAGAGGCAGGGCCGCCTCATTTT
TRBV14,-,-,TRBJ1-1,CASSQLGGRGTEAFF,TGTGCCAGCAGCCAATTAGGGGGTAGAGGTACTGAAGCTTTCTTT
TRBV4-1,TRBD2,-,TRBJ2-3,CASSPEYGQRGLGDTQYF,TGCGCCAGCAGCCCCGAATACGGCCAGCGGGGCCTTGGAGATACGCAGTATTTT
TRBV6-5,-,-,TRBJ1-6,CATLYRDRNSPLHF,TGTGCCACTCTATACCGGGATAGGAATTCACCCCTCCACTTT
TRBV11-3,-,-,TRBJ2-5,CASSLGGQPQETQYF,TGTGCCAGCAGCTTAGGCGGACAGCCCCAAGAGACCCAGTACTTC
TRBV6-5,TRBD2,-,TRBJ2-2,CASRGASGNTGELFF,TGTGCCAGCCGGGGAGCTAGCGGTAACACCGGGGAGCTGTTTTTT
TRBV10-3,TRBD1,-,TRBJ2-2,CATLGTDVTGELFF,TGTGCCACCCTAGGGACAGACGTCACCGGGGAGCTGTTTTTT
TRBV4-1,TRBD1,many,TRBJ1-1,CASSLDRGTEAFF,TGCGCCAGCAGCCTAGACAGGGGCACTGAAGCTTTCTTT
TRBV27,TRBD1,-,TRBJ1-4,CASTRLATGTGNEKLFF,TGTGCCAGCACACGGTTGGCCACCGGGACAGGCAATGAAAAACTGTTTTTT
TRBV11-2,-,few,TRBJ2-7,CASSLSLLYEQYF,TGTGCCAGCAGCTTGAGTCTTTTATACGAGCAGTACTTC
TRBV6-2/TRBV6-3,TRBD1,-,TRBJ1-1,CASSKNPGTGGGTEAFF,TGTGCCAGCAGTAAAAACCCCGGGACAGGGGGGGGAACTGAAGCTTTCTTT
TRBV2,-,-,TRBJ2-7,CAGWTGQAGEQYF,TGTGCCGGTTGGACAGGGCAAGCGGGGGAGCAGTACTTC
TRBV5-8,-,-,TRBJ1-1,CASSFLSSLSREAFF,TGTGCCAGCAGCTTCTTGAGCTCTTTATCCCGTGAAGCTTTCTTT
TRBV9,-,few,TRBJ2-3,CASSVGPEGADTQYF,TGTGCCAGCAGCGTGGGGCCGGAGGGCGCAGATACGCAGTATTTT
TRBV3-1/TRBV3-2,TRBD2,-,TRBJ2-5,CASRLAGQETQYF,TGTGCCAGCCGGCTAGCGGGCCAAGAGACCCAGTACTTC
TRBV6-5,-,few,TRBJ2-3,CARTSTDTQYF,TGTGCCAGGACTAGCACAGATACGCAGTATTTT
TRBV7-9,-,-,TRBJ2-7,CASSPGGTEQYF,TGTGCCAGCAGCCCTGGGGGGACCGAGCAGTACTTC
TRBV11-1,-,-,TRBJ2-5,CASSSAGETQYF,TGTGCCAGCAGCTCCGCCGGGGAGACCCAGTACTTC
TRBV7-2,TRBD2,-,TRBJ2-2,CASSLREGRTGELFF,TGTGCCAGCAGCTTACGGGAGGGCCGCACCGGGGAGCTGTTTTTT
TRBV18,-,-,TRBJ1-3,CASSPPRALSGNTIYF,TGTGCCAGCTCCCCCCCCAGGGCCCTCTCTGGAAACACCATATATTTT
TRBV6-6,TRBD2,-,TRBJ2-3,CASSYSAGANTDTQYF,TGTGCCAGCAGTTACTCAGCGGGAGCTAACACAGATACGCAGTATTTT
TRBV19,TRBD1,-,TRBJ1-6,CASSTQGIRSPLHF,TGTGCCAGTAGTACACAGGGGATTAGGTCACCCCTCCACTTT